These 21 T cell receptor beta chains share one sample of origin, sequenced in a study of breast tumors, draining lymph nodes, adjacent tissues. From the multiplex PCR reads, TCRdb called clonotypes with MiXCR, one entry per CDR3 protein. The sample has approximately 45,000 distinct CDR3 sequences; 23% are singletons. The sample consisted of breast tumor tissue. The receptors shown here come from a female donor with breast cancer. Some clones in this sample may be carry-over from other donors' samples.

This clonotype has ten or more counts. V gene TRBV19 combines with J gene TRBJ1-6; D not resolved. The CDR3 is 13 amino acids. V dropped 5 bases and J dropped 4 bases, with 6 bases sitting between them. Germline V gene sequence: CDR1 LNHDA, CDR2 SQIVND (reference sequence). The CDR3 sequence: CASSGLYNSPLHF. Here the CDR3 DNA reads TGTGCCAGTAGTGGCCTATATAATTCACCCCTCCACTTT.

V and J are TRBV19 and TRBJ2-3, with D possibly matching TRBD2 (5 bases). Between the trimmed V and J ends, which lost 8 bases and 2 bases, there was a span of 11 bases. Germline V gene sequence: CDR1 LNHDA, CDR2 SQIVND (reference sequence). This CDR3 contains 13 residues. The CDR3 sequence: CASRAAATDTQYF. CDR3 sequence (DNA): TGTGCCAGTCGGGCAGCGGCCACAGATACGCAGTATTTT. Full variable domain (outside the CDR3, taken from reference TRBV19 and TRBJ2-3): DGGITQSPKYLFRKEGQNVTLSCEQNLNHDAMYWYRQDPGQGLRLIYYSQIVNDFQKGDIAEGYSVSREKKESFPLTVTSAQKNPTAFYLCASRAAATDTQYFGPGTRLTVL.

This clonotype was detected many times. The rearrangement joins TRBV7-9 to TRBJ2-7; no clear D gene. The V gene's germline CDR1 is SEHNR and CDR2 FQNEAQ (reference sequence). The CDR3 loop spans 16 amino acids. V lost 5 bases and J lost 0, with 17 bases in between. The CDR3 bases are TGTGCCAGCAGCACAACCAGCACTCTGAGCTCCTACGAGCAGTACTTC. As protein: CASSTTSTLSSYEQYF.

Many counts were recorded for this clonotype. V is TRBV4-1 and J is TRBJ2-5; maybe TRBD2 (6 bases). Trimming cost V 4 bases and J 5 bases, with 14 bases left between them. CDR3 length equals 14 residues. CDR1 and CDR2 from the germline V gene are MGHRA and YSYEKL. CDR3 in amino acids: CASSPGTSGETQYF. CDR3 in DNA: TGCGCCAGCAGCCCTGGGACCAGCGGGGAGACCCAGTACTTC.

In its sample, this clonotype was seen many times. V is TRBV27 and J is TRBJ1-5; the match to TRBD1 covers 10 bases. J was trimmed by 6 bases and V by 5 bases; bases with no gene match: 10. This CDR3 has 16 amino acids. Per the germline V gene, CDR1 is MNHEY and CDR2 is SMNVEV (reference sequence). In nucleotides, the CDR3 is TGTGCCAGCAGTCCCCGGGACAGGGGACTGGGTCAGCCCCAGCATTTT. As protein: CASSPRDRGLGQPQHF.

The chain is built from TRBV19 and TRBJ1-5; 8 bases map to TRBD1. The CDR3 runs to 16 residues. Per the germline V gene, CDR1 is LNHDA and CDR2 is SQIVND (reference sequence). Unmatched junction bases numbered 8, after V lost 1 base and J lost 6 bases. CDR3 sequence: CASSIVQGAGVQPQHF. DNA for the CDR3: TGTGCCAGTAGTATAGTTCAGGGGGCTGGTGTTCAGCCCCAGCATTTT.

This clonotype showed up many times. The CDR3 is CASSDVRREYGYTF. The CDR3 bases are TGTGCCAGCAGCGACGTGCGAAGGGAGTATGGCTACACCTTC. This rearrangement joins TRBV7-8 to TRBJ1-2; D is uncertain. The germline CDR1 and CDR2 sequences are SGHVS and FQNEAQ. There are 14 residues in the CDR3. V lost 5 bases, J lost 5 bases, and 15 bases lay in between.

This clonotype was seen at least ten times. The rearrangement uses TRBV20-1 and TRBJ2-7; a weak D match, TRBD2 (5 bases). CDR3 length: 13 amino acids. Germline values: CDR1 DFQATT, CDR2 SNEGSKA (reference sequence). V lost 4 bases, J lost 2 bases, and 12 bases lay in between. CDR3 region: CSANLPGTYEQYF. The DNA for the CDR3 is TGCAGTGCTAATCTTCCCGGGACCTACGAGCAGTACTTC.

Points on this clonotype: Relative to the germline gene, one junction end is altered; a read error may explain this. CDR3 in amino acids: CSARDSAPGIPNEQSF. The DNA for the CDR3 is TGCAGTGCTAGAGATTCCGCTCCGGGTATACCCAATGAGCAGTCCTTC. This chain links TRBV20-1 with TRBJ2-1; D not certain. The CDR3 is 16 amino acids. Germline CDR1 and CDR2: DFQATT and SNEGSKA (reference sequence).

This clonotype was found many times. The rearrangement links TRBV11-1 to TRBJ1-2; weak D call: TRBD1 (5 bases). The CDR3 runs to 13 residues. The germline V gene has CDR1 SGHAT and CDR2 FQDESV (reference sequence). V lost 5 bases and J 8 bases, leaving 15 bases between the germline ends. CDR3 protein: CASSPSGGRGYTF. The CDR3 DNA follows: TGTGCCAGCAGCCCTTCCGGGGGAAGAGGCTACACCTTC.

There are many counts of this clonotype. This chain connects TRBV20-1 to TRBJ2-5, with a tentative D call TRBD2 (7 bases). Germline CDR1 DFQATT, CDR2 SNEGSKA (reference sequence). The CDR3 covers 12 residues. Trimming left V 4 bases short and J 4 bases short, with 10 bases between. The CDR3 DNA is TGCAGTGCTATGGGGGGGCCAGAGACCCAGTACTTC. Protein sequence: CSAMGGPETQYF.

This clonotype occurred a few times. The chain combines TRBV5-4 with TRBJ2-3, with 7 bases lining up with TRBD2. CDR1 and CDR2 from the germline V gene are SGHNT and YYREEE (reference sequence). The J segment lost 3 bases and the V segment lost 4 bases, leaving 5 bases of the junction unmatched. The CDR3 runs to 14 residues. CDR3: CASSPTSPTDTQYF. The DNA of the CDR3 is TGTGCCAGCAGCCCGACTAGCCCGACAGATACGCAGTATTTT. Drawing the rest from reference TRBV5-4 and TRBJ2-3, the complete variable domain is ETGVTQSPTHLIKTRGQQVTLRCSSQSGHNTVSWYQQALGQGPQFIFQYYREEENGRGNFPPRFSGLQFPNYSSELNVNALELDDSALYLCASSPTSPTDTQYFGPGTRLTVL.

Only one count was recorded for this clonotype. This could be a read error, since a much larger clone is one nucleotide away. The chain recombines TRBV9 with TRBJ2-5, with D possibly matching TRBD1 (6 bases). The CDR3 sequence is 15 residues long. V gave up 0 bases and J gave up 2 bases, with 11 bases separating them. Germline CDR1 SGDLS, CDR2 YYNGEE. The CDR3 region has the DNA TGTGCCAGCAGCGTAGGGGGGCGGACTCAAGAGACCCAGTACTTC. Its protein product is CASSVGGRTQETQYF.

This clonotype was detected many times. The chain couples TRBV5-1 to TRBJ2-7; D uncertain. Per the germline V gene, CDR1 is SGHRS and CDR2 is YFSETQ. The CDR3 spans 13 residues. V shed 2 bases and J shed 5 bases, with 11 bases lying between them. CDR3 in amino acids: CASSLGTFDEQYF. The CDR3 DNA sequence: TGCGCCAGCAGCTTAGGTACGTTCGACGAGCAGTACTTC. Together with reference TRBV5-1 and TRBJ2-7, the CDR3 gives the full variable domain: KAGVTQTPRYLIKTRGQQVTLSCSPISGHRSVSWYQQTPGQGLQFLFEYFSETQRNKGNFPGRFSGRQFSNSRSEMNVSTLELGDSALYLCASSLGTFDEQYFGPGTRLTVT.

Ten or more counts support this clonotype. The V call is TRBV20-1, the J call TRBJ2-7; D remains ambiguous. This CDR3 spans 12 amino acids. The V end was cut by 3 bases, the J end by 0 bases, with 6 bases between. Germline V gene lookup returns CDR1 DFQATT and CDR2 SNEGSKA (reference sequence). The CDR3 DNA reads TGCAGTGCTAGTCTTCACTCCTACGAGCAGTACTTC. It yields the protein CSASLHSYEQYF.

This clonotype was detected many times. J is TRBJ2-7 and V is TRBV2; D remains ambiguous. The V gene's germline CDR1 is SNHLY and CDR2 FYNNEI. The CDR3 spans 14 residues. Trimming stripped 3 bases from V and 9 bases from J, with 18 bases between. In DNA, the CDR3 is TGTGCCAGCAGTGATCTCGCTGGCACTTTGGCGCAGTACTTC. It yields the protein CASSDLAGTLAQYF.

Points on this clonotype: At one of its ends the junction is not consistent with the germline gene, which may arise from a read error. The chain has TRBV7-7 and TRBJ2-7; D is possibly TRBD1 (5 bases). The germline V gene has CDR1 SSHAT and CDR2 FNYEAQ (reference sequence). CDR3 length: 13 amino acids. Here the CDR3 DNA reads TGTGCTAGCAGCCAGGACACCTCCTACGAGCAGTACTTC. This translates into CASSQDTSYEQYF.

The CDR3 loop reads CASSLSDGTSYNEQFF. CDR3 coding DNA: TGTGCCAGCAGTTTATCGGACGGGACATCCTACAATGAGCAGTTCTTC. The V call is TRBV27, the J call TRBJ2-1; a possible D gene is TRBD1 (6 bases). CDR1 and CDR2 from the germline V gene are MNHEY and SMNVEV (reference sequence). This CDR3 is 16 amino acids long. The ends were cut back, 0 bases at V and 1 base at J, with 10 bases in the middle.

This clonotype was observed many times. This chain connects TRBV2 to TRBJ2-1, with 7 bases identical to TRBD1. Trimming cost V 3 bases and J 2 bases; bases outside gene matches: 1. The CDR3 is 14 amino acids. Looked up from germline, CDR1 is SNHLY and CDR2 is FYNNEI. CDR3 region: CASSDQGAYNEQFF. CDR3 sequence (DNA): TGTGCCAGCAGTGATCAGGGGGCCTACAATGAGCAGTTCTTC.

This clonotype has ten or more counts. This chain links TRBV5-1 with TRBJ2-3; 11 positions agree with TRBD2. CDR1 is SGHRS and CDR2 is YFSETQ in the germline V gene. This CDR3 comprises 15 residues. V was clipped by 1 base and J by 6 bases; unmatched bases: 4. CDR3 bases: TGCGCCAGCAGCTTGACTAGCGGGAGTTTGGATACGCAGTATTTT. Translated: CASSLTSGSLDTQYF.

Comments on this clonotype: A much larger clone lies one base from this, so it may be a read error. The DNA is omitted, as the CDR3 cannot be located on it reliably, and the CDR3 follows TCRdb's listing. The chain recombines TRBV30 with TRBJ1-2; the table's D call of TRBD1 was not tested on the DNA. 12 amino acids form the CDR3, both terminal residues included. The germline gives CDR1 GTSNPN, CDR2 SVGIG (reference sequence). This chain's CDR3 is CAWGTGNYGFTF.